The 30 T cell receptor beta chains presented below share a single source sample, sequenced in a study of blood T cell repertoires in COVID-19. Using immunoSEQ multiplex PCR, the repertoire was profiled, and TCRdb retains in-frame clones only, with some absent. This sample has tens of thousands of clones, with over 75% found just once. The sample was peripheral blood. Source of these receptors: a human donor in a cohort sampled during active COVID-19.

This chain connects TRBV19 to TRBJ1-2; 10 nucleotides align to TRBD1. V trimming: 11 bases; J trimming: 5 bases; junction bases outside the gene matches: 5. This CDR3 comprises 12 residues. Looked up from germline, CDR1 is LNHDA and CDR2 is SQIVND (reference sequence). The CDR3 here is CAGGGQGYGYTF. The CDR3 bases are TGTGCCGGGGGGGGACAGGGGTATGGCTACACCTTC. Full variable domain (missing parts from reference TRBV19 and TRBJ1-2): DGGITQSPKYLFRKEGQNVTLSCEQNLNHDAMYWYRQDPGQGLRLIYYSQIVNDFQKGDIAEGYSVSREKKESFPLTVTSAQKNPTAFYLCAGGGQGYGYTFGSGTRLTVV.

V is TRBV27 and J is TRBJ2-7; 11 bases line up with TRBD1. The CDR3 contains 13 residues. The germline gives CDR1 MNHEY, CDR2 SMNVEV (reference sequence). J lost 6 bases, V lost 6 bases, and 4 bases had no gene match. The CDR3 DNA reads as TGTGCCAGCAGCCAGGACAGGGGGCGCGAGCAGTACTTC. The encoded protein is CASSQDRGREQYF.

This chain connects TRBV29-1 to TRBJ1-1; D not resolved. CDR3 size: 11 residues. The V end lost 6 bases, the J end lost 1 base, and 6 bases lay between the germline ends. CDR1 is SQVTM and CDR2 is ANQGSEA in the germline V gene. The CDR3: CSVPGNTEAFF. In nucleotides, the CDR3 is TGCAGCGTCCCAGGGAACACTGAAGCTTTCTTT.

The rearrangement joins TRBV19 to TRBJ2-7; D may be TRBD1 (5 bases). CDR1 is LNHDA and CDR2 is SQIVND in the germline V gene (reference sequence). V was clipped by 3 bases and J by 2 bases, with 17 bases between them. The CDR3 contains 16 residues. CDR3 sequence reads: CASSMGRATATYEQYF. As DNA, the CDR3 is TGTGCCAGTAGTATGGGGCGTGCGACGGCGACCTACGAGCAGTACTTC. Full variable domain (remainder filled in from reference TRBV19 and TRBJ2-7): DGGITQSPKYLFRKEGQNVTLSCEQNLNHDAMYWYRQDPGQGLRLIYYSQIVNDFQKGDIAEGYSVSREKKESFPLTVTSAQKNPTAFYLCASSMGRATATYEQYFGPGTRLTVT.

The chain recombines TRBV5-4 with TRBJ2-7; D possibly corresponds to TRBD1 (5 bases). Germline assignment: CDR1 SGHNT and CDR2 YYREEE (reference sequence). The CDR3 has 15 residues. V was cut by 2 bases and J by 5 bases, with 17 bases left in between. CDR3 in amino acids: CASSFSLLQGDEQYF. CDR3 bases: TGTGCCAGCAGCTTCAGTCTCCTTCAGGGCGACGAGCAGTACTTC.

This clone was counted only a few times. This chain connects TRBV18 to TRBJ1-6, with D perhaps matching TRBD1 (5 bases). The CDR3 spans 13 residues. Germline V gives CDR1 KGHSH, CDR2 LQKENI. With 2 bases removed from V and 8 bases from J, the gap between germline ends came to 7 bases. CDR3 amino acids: CASSPGADSPLHF. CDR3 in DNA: TGTGCCAGCTCACCAGGGGCTGATTCACCCCTCCACTTT.

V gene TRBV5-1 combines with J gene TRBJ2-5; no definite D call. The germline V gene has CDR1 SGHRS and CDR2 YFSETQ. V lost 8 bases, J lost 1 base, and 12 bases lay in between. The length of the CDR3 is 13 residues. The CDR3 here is CASSRSVQETQYF. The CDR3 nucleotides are TGCGCCAGTTCTCGATCAGTCCAAGAGACCCAGTACTTC.

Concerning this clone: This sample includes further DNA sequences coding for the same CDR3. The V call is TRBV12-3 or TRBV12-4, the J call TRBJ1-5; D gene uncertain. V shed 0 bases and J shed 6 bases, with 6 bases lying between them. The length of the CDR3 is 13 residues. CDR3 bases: TGTGCCAGCAGTTTAGCGCCCGGTCAGCCCCAGCATTTT. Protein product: CASSLAPGQPQHF.

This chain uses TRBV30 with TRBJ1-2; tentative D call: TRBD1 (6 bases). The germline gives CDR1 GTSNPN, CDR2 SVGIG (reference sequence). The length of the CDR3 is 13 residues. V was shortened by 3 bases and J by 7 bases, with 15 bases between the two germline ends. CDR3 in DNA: TGTGCCTGGAGCAAGCAGGGGAGAGGTGGCTACACCTTC. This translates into CAWSKQGRGGYTF.

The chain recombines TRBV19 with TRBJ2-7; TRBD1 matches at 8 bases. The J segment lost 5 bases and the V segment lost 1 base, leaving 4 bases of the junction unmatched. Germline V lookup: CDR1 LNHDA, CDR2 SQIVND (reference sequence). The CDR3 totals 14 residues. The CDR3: CASSIAGGYDEQYF. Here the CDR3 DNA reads TGTGCCAGTAGTATAGCAGGGGGCTACGACGAGCAGTACTTC.

The CDR3 DNA is TGCAGTGCTAGAGTCGGCTACGAGCAGTACTTC. Encoded protein: CSARVGYEQYF. The J gene is TRBJ2-7, the V gene TRBV20-1, with unresolved D. CDR3 length equals 11 residues. The V and J ends lost 1 base and 3 bases respectively, with 4 bases between them. Looked up from germline, CDR1 is DFQATT and CDR2 is SNEGSKA (reference sequence).

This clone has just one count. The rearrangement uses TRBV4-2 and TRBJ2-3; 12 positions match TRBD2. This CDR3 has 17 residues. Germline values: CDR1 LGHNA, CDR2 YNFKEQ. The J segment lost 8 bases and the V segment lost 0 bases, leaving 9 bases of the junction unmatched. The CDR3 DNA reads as TGTGCCAGCAGCCAAGAAAGGGCTAGCGGGGGGGCCGGTACGCAGTATTTT. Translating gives CASSQERASGGAGTQYF.

In nucleotides, the CDR3 is TGTGCCAGCATTCCTCCGTGGAGCGTAAATGAAAAACTGTTTTTT. Protein sequence: CASIPPWSVNEKLFF. The chain couples TRBV27 to TRBJ1-4; D unclear. The CDR3 extends over 15 amino acids. The V end was cut by 7 bases, the J end by 5 bases, with 17 bases between. Germline CDR1 MNHEY, CDR2 SMNVEV (reference sequence).

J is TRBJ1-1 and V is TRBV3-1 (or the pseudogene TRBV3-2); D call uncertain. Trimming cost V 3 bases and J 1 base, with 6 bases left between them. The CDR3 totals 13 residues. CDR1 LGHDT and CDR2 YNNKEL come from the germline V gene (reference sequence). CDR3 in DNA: TGTGCCAGCAGCCAGGGAGAGAACACTGAAGCTTTCTTT. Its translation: CASSQGENTEAFF.

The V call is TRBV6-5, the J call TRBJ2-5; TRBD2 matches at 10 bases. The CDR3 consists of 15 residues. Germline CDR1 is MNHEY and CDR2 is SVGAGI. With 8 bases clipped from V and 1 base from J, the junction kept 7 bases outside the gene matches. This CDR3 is CASGRTSGRQETQYF. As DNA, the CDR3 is TGTGCCAGCGGGCGGACTAGCGGACGCCAAGAGACCCAGTACTTC.

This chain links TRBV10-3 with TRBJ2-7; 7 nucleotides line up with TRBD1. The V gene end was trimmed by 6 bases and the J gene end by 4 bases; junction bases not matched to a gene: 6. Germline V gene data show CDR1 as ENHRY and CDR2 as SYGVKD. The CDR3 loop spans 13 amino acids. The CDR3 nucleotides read TGTGCCATCAGCCCTACAGGGGATTACGAGCAGTACTTC. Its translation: CAISPTGDYEQYF.

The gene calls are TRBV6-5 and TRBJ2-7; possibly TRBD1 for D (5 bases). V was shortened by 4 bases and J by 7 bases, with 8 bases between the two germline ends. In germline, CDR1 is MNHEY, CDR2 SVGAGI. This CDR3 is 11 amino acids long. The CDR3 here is CASSSGWEQYF. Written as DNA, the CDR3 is TGTGCCAGCAGTTCAGGGTGGGAGCAGTACTTC.

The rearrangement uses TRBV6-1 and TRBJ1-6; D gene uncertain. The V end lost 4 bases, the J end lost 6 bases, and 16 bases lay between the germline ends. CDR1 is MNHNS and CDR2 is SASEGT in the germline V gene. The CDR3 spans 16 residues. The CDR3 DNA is TGTGCCAGCAGTGTCCTTGGCCGGGGAGGTAATTCACCCCTCCACTTT. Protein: CASSVLGRGGNSPLHF.

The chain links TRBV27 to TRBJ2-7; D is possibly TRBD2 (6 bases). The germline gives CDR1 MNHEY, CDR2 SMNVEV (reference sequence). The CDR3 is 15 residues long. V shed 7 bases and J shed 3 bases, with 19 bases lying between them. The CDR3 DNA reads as TGTGCCAGCAAGGGTTCCGGAGGGGCCCTCTACGAGCAGTACTTC. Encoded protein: CASKGSGGALYEQYF.

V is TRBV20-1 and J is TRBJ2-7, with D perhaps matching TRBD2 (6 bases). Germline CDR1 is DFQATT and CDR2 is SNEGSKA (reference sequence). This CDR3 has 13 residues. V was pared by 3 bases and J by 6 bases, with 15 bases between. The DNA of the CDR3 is TGCAGTGCTAGTAAGGGACTCAGAGGCGAGCAGTACTTC. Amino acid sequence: CSASKGLRGEQYF.

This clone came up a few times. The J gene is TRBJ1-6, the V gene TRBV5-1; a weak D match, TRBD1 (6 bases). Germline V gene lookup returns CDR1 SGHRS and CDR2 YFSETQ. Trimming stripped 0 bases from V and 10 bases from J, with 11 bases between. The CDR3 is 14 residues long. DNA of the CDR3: TGCGCCAGCAGCTTGGGGGGGCCGGAGTCACCCCTCCACTTT. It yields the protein CASSLGGPESPLHF.

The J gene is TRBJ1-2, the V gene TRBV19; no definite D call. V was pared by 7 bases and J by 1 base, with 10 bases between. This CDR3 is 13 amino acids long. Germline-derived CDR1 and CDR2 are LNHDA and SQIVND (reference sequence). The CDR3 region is CASKSRLNYGYTF. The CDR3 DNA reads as TGTGCCAGTAAGTCTAGGCTTAACTATGGCTACACCTTC.

The CDR3 region has the DNA TGTGCCAGCAGCTTGGCCGGACAGTATGGCTACACCTTC. Protein product: CASSLAGQYGYTF. This sequence joins TRBV5-6 and TRBJ1-2; D is perhaps TRBD1 (6 bases). The CDR3 is made up of 13 amino acids. The germline CDR1 and CDR2 sequences are SGHDT and YYEEEE. The V gene lost 0 bases and the J gene lost 5 bases, with 8 bases spanning the gap.

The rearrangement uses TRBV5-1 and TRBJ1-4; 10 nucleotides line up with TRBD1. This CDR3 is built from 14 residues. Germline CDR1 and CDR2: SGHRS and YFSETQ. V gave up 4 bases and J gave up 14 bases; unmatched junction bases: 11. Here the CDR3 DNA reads TGCGCCAGCAGCCTAAGGGACAGGGGATCTATCCTGTTTTTT. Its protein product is CASSLRDRGSILFF.

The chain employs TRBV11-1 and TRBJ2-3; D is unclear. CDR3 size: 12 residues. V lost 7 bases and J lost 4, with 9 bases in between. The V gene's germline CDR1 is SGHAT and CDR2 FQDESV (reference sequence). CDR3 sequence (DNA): TGTGCCAGCACCTCCCCCGCAGATACGCAGTATTTT. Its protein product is CASTSPADTQYF.

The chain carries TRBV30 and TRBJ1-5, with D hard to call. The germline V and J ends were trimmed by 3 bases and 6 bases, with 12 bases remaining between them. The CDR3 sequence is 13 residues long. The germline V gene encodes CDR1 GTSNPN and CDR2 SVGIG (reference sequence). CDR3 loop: CAWSGIAGQPQHF. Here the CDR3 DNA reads TGTGCCTGGAGCGGAATAGCGGGTCAGCCCCAGCATTTT.

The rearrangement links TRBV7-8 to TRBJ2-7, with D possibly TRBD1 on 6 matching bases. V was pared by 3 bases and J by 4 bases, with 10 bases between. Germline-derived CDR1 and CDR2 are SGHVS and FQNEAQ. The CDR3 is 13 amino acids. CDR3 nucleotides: TGTGCCAGCAGCTTCGAACAGGGTTACGAGCAGTACTTC. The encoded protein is CASSFEQGYEQYF.

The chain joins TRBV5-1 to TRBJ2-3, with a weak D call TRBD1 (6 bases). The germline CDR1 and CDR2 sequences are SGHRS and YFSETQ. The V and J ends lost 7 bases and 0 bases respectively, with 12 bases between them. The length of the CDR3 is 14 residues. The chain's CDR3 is CASGGGLSTDTQYF. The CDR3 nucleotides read TGCGCCAGCGGGGGCGGACTTAGCACAGATACGCAGTATTTT.

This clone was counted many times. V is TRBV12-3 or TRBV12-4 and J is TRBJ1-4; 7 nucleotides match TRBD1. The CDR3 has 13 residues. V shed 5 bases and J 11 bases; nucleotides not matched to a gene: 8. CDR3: CASSIGPGGKLFF. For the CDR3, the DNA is TGTGCCAGCAGTATCGGGCCAGGGGGGAAACTGTTTTTT.

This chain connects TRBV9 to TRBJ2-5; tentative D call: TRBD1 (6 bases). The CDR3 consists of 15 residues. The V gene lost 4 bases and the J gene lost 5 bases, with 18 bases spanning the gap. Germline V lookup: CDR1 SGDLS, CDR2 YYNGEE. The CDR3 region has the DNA TGTGCCAGCAGCAGAGGGGGAACCCTCATGGAGACCCAGTACTTC. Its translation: CASSRGGTLMETQYF.